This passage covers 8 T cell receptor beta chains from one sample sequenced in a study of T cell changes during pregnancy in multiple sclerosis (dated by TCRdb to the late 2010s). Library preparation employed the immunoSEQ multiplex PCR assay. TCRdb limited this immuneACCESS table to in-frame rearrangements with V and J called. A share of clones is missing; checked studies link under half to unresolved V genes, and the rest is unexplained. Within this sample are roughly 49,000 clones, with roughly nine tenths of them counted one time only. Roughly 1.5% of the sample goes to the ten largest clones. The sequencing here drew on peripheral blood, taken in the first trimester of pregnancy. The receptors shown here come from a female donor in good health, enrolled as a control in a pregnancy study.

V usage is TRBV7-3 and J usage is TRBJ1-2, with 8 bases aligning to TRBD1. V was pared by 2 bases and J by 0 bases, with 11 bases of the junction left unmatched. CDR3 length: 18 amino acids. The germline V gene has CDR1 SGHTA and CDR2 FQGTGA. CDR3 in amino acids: CASSLGPGQDLSNYGYTF. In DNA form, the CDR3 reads TGTGCCAGCAGCTTAGGGCCGGGACAGGACCTGTCTAACTATGGCTACACCTTC.

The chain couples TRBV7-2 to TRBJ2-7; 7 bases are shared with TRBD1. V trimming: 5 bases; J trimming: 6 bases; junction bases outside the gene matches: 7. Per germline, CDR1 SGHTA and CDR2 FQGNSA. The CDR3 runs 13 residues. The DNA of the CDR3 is TGTGCCAGCAGCACGCGACAGGGCACCGAGCAGTACTTC. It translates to CASSTRQGTEQYF.

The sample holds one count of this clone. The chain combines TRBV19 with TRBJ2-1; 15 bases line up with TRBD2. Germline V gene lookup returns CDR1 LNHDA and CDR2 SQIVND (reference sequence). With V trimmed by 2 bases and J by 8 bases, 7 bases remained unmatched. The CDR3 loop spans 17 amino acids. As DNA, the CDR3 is TGTGCCAGTAGTATATCGCCGGGACTAGCGGGAGGTTATGAGCAGTTCTTC. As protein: CASSISPGLAGGYEQFF.

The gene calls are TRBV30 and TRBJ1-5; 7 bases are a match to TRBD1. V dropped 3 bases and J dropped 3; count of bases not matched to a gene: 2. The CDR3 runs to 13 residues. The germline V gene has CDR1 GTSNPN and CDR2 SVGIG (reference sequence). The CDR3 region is CAWSDRDNQPQHF. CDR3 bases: TGTGCCTGGAGCGACAGGGACAATCAGCCCCAGCATTTT.

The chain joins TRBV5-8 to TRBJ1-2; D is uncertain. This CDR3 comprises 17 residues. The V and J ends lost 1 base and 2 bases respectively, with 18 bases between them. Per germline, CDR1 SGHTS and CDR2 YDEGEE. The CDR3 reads CASSLRDGMGGNYGYTF. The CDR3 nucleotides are TGTGCCAGCAGCTTGCGGGATGGCATGGGAGGGAACTATGGCTACACCTTC. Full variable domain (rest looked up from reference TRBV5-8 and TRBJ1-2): EAGVTQSPTHLIKTRGQQATLRCSPISGHTSVYWYQQALGLGLQFLLWYDEGEERNRGNFPPRFSGRQFPNYSSELNVNALELEDSALYLCASSLRDGMGGNYGYTFGSGTRLTVV.

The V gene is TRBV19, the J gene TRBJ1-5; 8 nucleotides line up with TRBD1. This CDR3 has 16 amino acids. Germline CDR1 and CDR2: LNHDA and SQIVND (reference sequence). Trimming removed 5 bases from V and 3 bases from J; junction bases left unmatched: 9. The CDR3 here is CASSAVTGGNNQPQHF. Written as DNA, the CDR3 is TGTGCCAGTAGTGCTGTCACAGGGGGTAACAATCAGCCCCAGCATTTT.

The CDR3 protein is CSAGSDSNYGYTF. Here the CDR3 DNA reads TGCAGCGCCGGGAGTGACTCTAACTATGGCTACACCTTC. The chain recombines TRBV29-1 with TRBJ1-2, with D hard to call. The CDR3 is 13 amino acids. Trimming stripped 7 bases from V and 0 bases from J, with 12 bases between. Germline CDR1 reads SQVTM; CDR2 reads ANQGSEA.

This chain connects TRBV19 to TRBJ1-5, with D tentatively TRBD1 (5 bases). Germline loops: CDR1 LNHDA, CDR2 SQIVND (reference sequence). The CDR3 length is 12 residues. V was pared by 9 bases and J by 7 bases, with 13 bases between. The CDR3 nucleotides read TGTGCCAGCTGGGGGGAGAGGCAGCCCCAGCATTTT. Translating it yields CASWGERQPQHF.